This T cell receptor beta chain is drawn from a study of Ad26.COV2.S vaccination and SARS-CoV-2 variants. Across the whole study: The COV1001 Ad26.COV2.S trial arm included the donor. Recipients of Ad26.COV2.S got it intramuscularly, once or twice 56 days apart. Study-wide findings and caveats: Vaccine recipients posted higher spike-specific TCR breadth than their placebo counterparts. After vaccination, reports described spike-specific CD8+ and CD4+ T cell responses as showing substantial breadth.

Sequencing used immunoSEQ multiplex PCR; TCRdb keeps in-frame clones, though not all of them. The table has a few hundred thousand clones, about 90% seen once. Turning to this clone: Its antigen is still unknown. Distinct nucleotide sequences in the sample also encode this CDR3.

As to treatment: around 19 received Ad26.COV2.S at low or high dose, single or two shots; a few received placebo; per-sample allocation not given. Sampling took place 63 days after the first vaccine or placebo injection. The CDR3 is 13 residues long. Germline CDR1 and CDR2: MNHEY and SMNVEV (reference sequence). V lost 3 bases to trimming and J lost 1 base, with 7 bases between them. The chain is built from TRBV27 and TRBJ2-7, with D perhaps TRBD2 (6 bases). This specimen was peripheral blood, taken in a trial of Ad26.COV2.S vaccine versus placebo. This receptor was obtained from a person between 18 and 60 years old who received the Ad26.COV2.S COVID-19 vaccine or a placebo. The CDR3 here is CASSLAGSYEQYF. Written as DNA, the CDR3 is TGTGCCAGCAGTTTGGCGGGGTCCTACGAGCAGTACTTC.